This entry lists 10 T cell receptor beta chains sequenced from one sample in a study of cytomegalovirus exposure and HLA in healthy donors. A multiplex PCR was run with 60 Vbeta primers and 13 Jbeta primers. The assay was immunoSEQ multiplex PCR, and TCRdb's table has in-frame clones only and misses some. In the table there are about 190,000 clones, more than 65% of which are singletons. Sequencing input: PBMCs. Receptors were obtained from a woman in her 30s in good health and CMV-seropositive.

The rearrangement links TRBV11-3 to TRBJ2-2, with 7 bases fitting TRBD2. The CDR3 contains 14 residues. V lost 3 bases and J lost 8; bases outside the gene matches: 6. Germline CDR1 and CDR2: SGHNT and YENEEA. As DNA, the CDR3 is TGTGCCAGCAGCTTCCCGGAGGGAGGGGGGGAGCTGTTTTTT. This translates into CASSFPEGGGELFF.

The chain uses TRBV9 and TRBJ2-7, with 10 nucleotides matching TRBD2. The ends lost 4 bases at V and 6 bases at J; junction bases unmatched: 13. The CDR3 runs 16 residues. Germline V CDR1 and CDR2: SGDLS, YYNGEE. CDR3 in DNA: TGTGCCAGCAGCCCGCTAAGCGGGAGGGACGCATCCGAGCAGTACTTC. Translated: CASSPLSGRDASEQYF.

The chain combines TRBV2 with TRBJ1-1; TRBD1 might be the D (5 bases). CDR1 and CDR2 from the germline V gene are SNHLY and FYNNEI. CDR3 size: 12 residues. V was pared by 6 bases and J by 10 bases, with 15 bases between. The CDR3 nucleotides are TGTGCCAGCAGCGGGGACCCGGGAGGAGCTTTCTTT. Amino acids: CASSGDPGGAFF.

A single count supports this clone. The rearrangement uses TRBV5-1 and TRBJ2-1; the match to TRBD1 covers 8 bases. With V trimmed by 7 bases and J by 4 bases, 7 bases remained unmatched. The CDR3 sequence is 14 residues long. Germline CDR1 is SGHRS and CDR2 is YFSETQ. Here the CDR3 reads CASSAGQAYNEQFF. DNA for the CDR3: TGCGCCAGCTCCGCGGGACAGGCTTACAATGAGCAGTTCTTC. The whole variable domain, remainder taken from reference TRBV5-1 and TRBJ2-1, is KAGVTQTPRYLIKTRGQQVTLSCSPISGHRSVSWYQQTPGQGLQFLFEYFSETQRNKGNFPGRFSGRQFSNSRSEMNVSTLELGDSALYLCASSAGQAYNEQFFGPGTRLTVL.

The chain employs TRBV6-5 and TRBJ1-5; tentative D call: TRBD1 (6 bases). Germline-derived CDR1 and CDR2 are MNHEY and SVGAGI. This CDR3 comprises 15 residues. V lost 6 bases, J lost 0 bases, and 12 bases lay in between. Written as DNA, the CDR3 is TGTGCCAGCAGAGAGACAGGATCTAGCAATCAGCCCCAGCATTTT. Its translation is CASRETGSSNQPQHF.

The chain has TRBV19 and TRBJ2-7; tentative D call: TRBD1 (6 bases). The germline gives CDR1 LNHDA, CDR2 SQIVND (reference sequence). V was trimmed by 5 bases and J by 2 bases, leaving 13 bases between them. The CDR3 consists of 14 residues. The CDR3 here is CASSVRDTPYEQYF. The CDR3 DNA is TGTGCCAGTAGTGTCCGGGACACACCCTACGAGCAGTACTTC.

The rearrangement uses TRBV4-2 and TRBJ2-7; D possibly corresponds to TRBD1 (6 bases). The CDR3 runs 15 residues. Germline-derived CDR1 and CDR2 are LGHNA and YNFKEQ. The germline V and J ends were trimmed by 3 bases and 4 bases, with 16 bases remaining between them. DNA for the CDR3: TGTGCCAGCAGCCAGGTATCAGGGGTTGGTTACGAGCAGTACTTC. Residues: CASSQVSGVGYEQYF.

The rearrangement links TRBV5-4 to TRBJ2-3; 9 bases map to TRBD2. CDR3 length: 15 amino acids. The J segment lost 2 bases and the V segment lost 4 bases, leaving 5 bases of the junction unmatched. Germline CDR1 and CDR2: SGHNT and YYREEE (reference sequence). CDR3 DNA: TGTGCCAGCAGCCGGGCTAGCGGGGCCACAGATACGCAGTATTTT. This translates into CASSRASGATDTQYF.

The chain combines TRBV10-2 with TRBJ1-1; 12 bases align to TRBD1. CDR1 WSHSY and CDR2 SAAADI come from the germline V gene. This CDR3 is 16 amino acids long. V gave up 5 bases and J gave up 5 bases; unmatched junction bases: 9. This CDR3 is CASSLGQGALGTEAFF. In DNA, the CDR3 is TGCGCCAGCAGTCTGGGACAGGGGGCTTTGGGGACTGAAGCTTTCTTT.

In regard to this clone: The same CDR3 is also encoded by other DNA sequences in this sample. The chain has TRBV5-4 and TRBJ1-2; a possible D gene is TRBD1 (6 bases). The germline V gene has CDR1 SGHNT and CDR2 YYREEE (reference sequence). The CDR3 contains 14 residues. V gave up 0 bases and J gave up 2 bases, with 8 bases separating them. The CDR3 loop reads CASSLAGDNYGYTF. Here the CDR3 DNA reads TGTGCCAGCAGCTTGGCAGGGGACAACTATGGCTACACCTTC.